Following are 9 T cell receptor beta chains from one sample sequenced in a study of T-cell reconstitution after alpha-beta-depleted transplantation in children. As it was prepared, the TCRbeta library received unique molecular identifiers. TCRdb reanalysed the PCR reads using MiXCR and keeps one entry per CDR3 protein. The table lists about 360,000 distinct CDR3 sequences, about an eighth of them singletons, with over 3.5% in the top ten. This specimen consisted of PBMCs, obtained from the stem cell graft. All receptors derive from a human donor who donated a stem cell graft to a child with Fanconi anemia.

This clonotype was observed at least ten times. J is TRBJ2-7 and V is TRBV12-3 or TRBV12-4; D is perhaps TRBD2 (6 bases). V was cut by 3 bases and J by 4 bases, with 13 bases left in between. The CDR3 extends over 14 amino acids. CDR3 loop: CASSFRPGVYEQYF. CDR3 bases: TGTGCCAGCAGTTTTCGCCCGGGGGTTTACGAGCAGTACTTC.

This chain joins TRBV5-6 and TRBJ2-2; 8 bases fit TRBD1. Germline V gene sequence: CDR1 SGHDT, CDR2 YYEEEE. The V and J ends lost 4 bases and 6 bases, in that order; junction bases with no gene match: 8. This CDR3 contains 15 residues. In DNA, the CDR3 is TGTGCCAGCAGCCCGGGACAGGCGGTGGCCGGGGAGCTGTTTTTT. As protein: CASSPGQAVAGELFF.

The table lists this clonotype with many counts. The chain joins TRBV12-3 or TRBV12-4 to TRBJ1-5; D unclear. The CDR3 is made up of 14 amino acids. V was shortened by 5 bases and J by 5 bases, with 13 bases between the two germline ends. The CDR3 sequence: CASSPLQRDQPQHF. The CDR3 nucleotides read TGTGCCAGCAGTCCCCTTCAGAGGGATCAGCCCCAGCATTTT.

The DNA of the CDR3 is TGTGCCAGCAGTTTCGCCAGGGGAAGGTTGCCCACTGAAGCTTTCTTT. This encodes CASSFARGRLPTEAFF. This rearrangement joins TRBV6-5 to TRBJ1-1, with D possibly matching TRBD1 (6 bases). Per the germline V gene, CDR1 is MNHEY and CDR2 is SVGAGI. This CDR3 is 16 amino acids long. V was cut by 4 bases and J by 4 bases, with 19 bases left in between.

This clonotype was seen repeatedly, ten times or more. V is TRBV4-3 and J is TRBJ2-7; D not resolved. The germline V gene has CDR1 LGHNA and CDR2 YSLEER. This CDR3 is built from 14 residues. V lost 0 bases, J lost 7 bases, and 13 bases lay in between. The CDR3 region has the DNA TGCGCCAGCAGCCAAGATTTAGCCTTCAGGGAGCAGTACTTC. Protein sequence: CASSQDLAFREQYF.

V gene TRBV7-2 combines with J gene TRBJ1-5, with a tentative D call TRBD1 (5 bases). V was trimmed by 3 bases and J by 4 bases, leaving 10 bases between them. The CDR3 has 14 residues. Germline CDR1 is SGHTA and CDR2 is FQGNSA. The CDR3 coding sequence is TGTGCCAGCAGCTTTGGGGACCGTAATCAGCCCCAGCATTTT. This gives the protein CASSFGDRNQPQHF.

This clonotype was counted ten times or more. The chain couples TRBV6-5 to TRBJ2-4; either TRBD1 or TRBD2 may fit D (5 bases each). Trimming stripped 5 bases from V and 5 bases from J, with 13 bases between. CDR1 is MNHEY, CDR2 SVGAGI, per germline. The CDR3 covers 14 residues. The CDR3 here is CASSNGARENIQYF. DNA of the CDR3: TGTGCCAGCAGTAACGGGGCTCGCGAAAACATTCAGTACTTC.

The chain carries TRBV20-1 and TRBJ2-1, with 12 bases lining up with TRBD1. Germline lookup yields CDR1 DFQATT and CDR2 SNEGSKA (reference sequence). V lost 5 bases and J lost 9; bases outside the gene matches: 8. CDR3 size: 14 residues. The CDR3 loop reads CSAESGTGGREQFF. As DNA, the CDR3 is TGCAGTGCTGAATCCGGGACAGGGGGCCGTGAGCAGTTCTTC.

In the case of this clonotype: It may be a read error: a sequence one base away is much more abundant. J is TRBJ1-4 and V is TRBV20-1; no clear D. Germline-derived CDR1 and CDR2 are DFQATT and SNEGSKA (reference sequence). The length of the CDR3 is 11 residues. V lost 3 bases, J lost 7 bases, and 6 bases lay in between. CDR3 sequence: CSASVCEKLFF. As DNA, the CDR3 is TGCAGTGCTAGTGTGTGTGAAAAACTGTTTTTT.